This is a list of T cell receptor beta chains from one sample in a study of blood T cell repertoires in COVID-19. Sequenced by immunoSEQ multiplex PCR; TCRdb stores in-frame clones only, minus some. The table lists approximately 270,000 clones, 90% to 95% of them singletons. Sequencing used PBMCs or T cells enriched from blood (not recorded which). These receptors were taken from a human donor in a cohort exposed to, infected with or recovered from COVID-19 (not recorded which). The donor label of this sample is uncertain. Each CDR3 is given with its conserved first and last residue. The order of the fields is V gene, clone size, J gene, D gene, CDR3 DNA, CDR3 protein. A D gene is named only where the DNA matches it firmly. A row's size may be missing; if present it is once, few, many or a size class.

v_call: TRBV9; clone_size: few; j_call: TRBJ2-2; d_call: .; cdr3_nt: TGTGCCAGCAGAAGAGGGTTGAACACCGGGGAGCTGTTTTTT; cdr3_aa: CASRRGLNTGELFF
v_call: TRBV19; clone_size: .; j_call: TRBJ2-1; d_call: .; cdr3_nt: TGTGCCAGTAAGGGTCAGGGGAATGATGAGCAGTTCTTC; cdr3_aa: CASKGQGNDEQFF
v_call: TRBV27; clone_size: .; j_call: TRBJ1-4; d_call: .; cdr3_nt: TGTGCCAGCAGTTCGCCGCTTAGAGGAGGTGAAAAACTGTTTTTT; cdr3_aa: CASSSPLRGGEKLFF
v_call: TRBV18; clone_size: .; j_call: TRBJ1-4; d_call: .; cdr3_nt: TGTGCCAGCTCTCGGGGGACTAATGAAAAACTGTTTTTT; cdr3_aa: CASSRGTNEKLFF
v_call: TRBV5-1; clone_size: .; j_call: TRBJ1-4; d_call: TRBD1; cdr3_nt: TGCGCCAGCAGCTTGGATCAGGGGGCGAGGGAAAAACTGTTTTTT; cdr3_aa: CASSLDQGAREKLFF
v_call: TRBV18; clone_size: .; j_call: TRBJ2-2; d_call: TRBD1; cdr3_nt: TGTGCCAGCTCACCTCCCGGGACAGGGGCGGACACCGGGGAGCTGTTTTTT; cdr3_aa: CASSPPGTGADTGELFF
v_call: TRBV18; clone_size: .; j_call: TRBJ2-7; d_call: TRBD2; cdr3_nt: TGTGCCAGCTCGCTTACTAGCGGGGGGACTCATCTCTACGAGCAGTACTTC; cdr3_aa: CASSLTSGGTHLYEQYF
v_call: TRBV30; clone_size: few; j_call: TRBJ1-2; d_call: .; cdr3_nt: TGTGCCTGGACGGAAGCGGGCTATGGCTACACCTTC; cdr3_aa: CAWTEAGYGYTF
v_call: TRBV7-9; clone_size: few; j_call: TRBJ2-2; d_call: .; cdr3_nt: TGTGCCAGCAGCTGGGTCAGGGGTACCGGGGAGCTGTTTTTT; cdr3_aa: CASSWVRGTGELFF
v_call: TRBV5-1; clone_size: .; j_call: TRBJ2-2; d_call: TRBD1; cdr3_nt: TGCGCCAGCAGAGAGACAGGGCGCACCGGGGAGCTGTTTTTT; cdr3_aa: CASRETGRTGELFF
v_call: TRBV30; clone_size: .; j_call: TRBJ2-3; d_call: TRBD1; cdr3_nt: TGTGCCTGGAGTCCCGGGACAGGGGCCACAGATACGCAGTATTTT; cdr3_aa: CAWSPGTGATDTQYF
v_call: TRBV7-9; clone_size: .; j_call: TRBJ2-1; d_call: TRBD2; cdr3_nt: TGTGCCAGCAGCCAAGCGTCCTGGGGAGCGGGGGGTCAGCAGTTCTTC; cdr3_aa: CASSQASWGAGGQQFF
v_call: TRBV2; clone_size: .; j_call: TRBJ1-5; d_call: TRBD1; cdr3_nt: TGTGCCAGCGGACAGGGCAATCAGCCCCAGCATTTT; cdr3_aa: CASGQGNQPQHF
v_call: TRBV7-3; clone_size: .; j_call: TRBJ1-2; d_call: .; cdr3_nt: TGTGCCAGCAGCCCAACCGGGGCTAACTATGGCTACACCTTC; cdr3_aa: CASSPTGANYGYTF
v_call: TRBV27; clone_size: .; j_call: TRBJ1-1; d_call: TRBD1; cdr3_nt: TGTGCCAGCAGTTCTCCCCTCCGGGACAGGGGAGGGCGAGCTTTCTTT; cdr3_aa: CASSSPLRDRGGRAFF
v_call: TRBV7-9; clone_size: .; j_call: TRBJ1-6; d_call: TRBD1; cdr3_nt: TGTGCCAGTTCGGGACAGCCCAGGGGGAATTCACCCCTCCACTTT; cdr3_aa: CASSGQPRGNSPLHF
v_call: TRBV7-2; clone_size: .; j_call: TRBJ1-1; d_call: .; cdr3_nt: TGTGCCAGCAGCTTAGGGGCAGGGATGAACACTGAAGCTTTCTTT; cdr3_aa: CASSLGAGMNTEAFF
v_call: TRBV24-1; clone_size: .; j_call: TRBJ1-2; d_call: TRBD1; cdr3_nt: TGTGCCACCAGCCAAGGGGGCGCAGGAAAAGGCTACACCTTC; cdr3_aa: CATSQGGAGKGYTF
v_call: TRBV2; clone_size: .; j_call: TRBJ1-3; d_call: .; cdr3_nt: TGTGCCAGCAGTGAAGCGCTTCGAGGGGGAGGAAACACCATATATTTT; cdr3_aa: CASSEALRGGGNTIYF
v_call: TRBV2; clone_size: .; j_call: TRBJ2-3; d_call: .; cdr3_nt: TGTGCCAGCAGCCAGAGCGGCGAAGGCACAGATACGCAGTATTTT; cdr3_aa: CASSQSGEGTDTQYF
v_call: TRBV9; clone_size: .; j_call: TRBJ2-7; d_call: .; cdr3_nt: TGTGCCAGCAGCCCTCTCGGAGAGACCTACGAGCAGTACTTC; cdr3_aa: CASSPLGETYEQYF
v_call: TRBV12-3/TRBV12-4; clone_size: .; j_call: TRBJ1-5; d_call: .; cdr3_nt: TGTGCCAGCAGTTTAGGTGGCCAGCCCCAGCATTTT; cdr3_aa: CASSLGGQPQHF
v_call: TRBV6-5; clone_size: once; j_call: TRBJ1-5; d_call: .; cdr3_nt: TGTGCCAGCAGTACGGGAGTCTATCAGCCCCAGCATTTT; cdr3_aa: CASSTGVYQPQHF
v_call: TRBV10-3; clone_size: .; j_call: TRBJ1-1; d_call: .; cdr3_nt: TGTGCCATCTCCGAGAGAACTGAAGCTTTCTTT; cdr3_aa: CAISERTEAFF
v_call: TRBV9; clone_size: once; j_call: TRBJ1-1; d_call: .; cdr3_nt: TGTGCCAGCAGCGCCCACGGGGGGAACACTGAAGCTTTCTTT; cdr3_aa: CASSAHGGNTEAFF
v_call: TRBV12-5; clone_size: .; j_call: TRBJ1-5; d_call: TRBD1; cdr3_nt: TGTGCTAGTGGTTTTAGGGGGCTGGGACAGGGGATAAGTAGCAATCAGCCCCAGCATTTT; cdr3_aa: CASGFRGLGQGISSNQPQHF
v_call: TRBV7-9; clone_size: .; j_call: TRBJ2-3; d_call: TRBD2; cdr3_nt: TGTGCCAGCAGCTTAGGGGGACTAGCGGGTATCACAGATACGCAGTATTTT; cdr3_aa: CASSLGGLAGITDTQYF
v_call: TRBV4-1; clone_size: once; j_call: TRBJ1-4; d_call: .; cdr3_nt: TGCGCCAGCAGCTTCCGACGGACAGCAACTAATGAAAAACTGTTTTTT; cdr3_aa: CASSFRRTATNEKLFF
v_call: TRBV7-2; clone_size: .; j_call: TRBJ2-3; d_call: .; cdr3_nt: TGTGCCAGCAGCTTAGTCCAGCGGGGCACAGATACGCAGTATTTT; cdr3_aa: CASSLVQRGTDTQYF
v_call: TRBV24-1; clone_size: .; j_call: TRBJ1-5; d_call: TRBD1; cdr3_nt: TGTGCCACCAGTGAACCGGGACAGGGGCGACATTATAGCAATCAGCCCCAGCATTTT; cdr3_aa: CATSEPGQGRHYSNQPQHF
v_call: TRBV11-2; clone_size: .; j_call: TRBJ2-7; d_call: .; cdr3_nt: TGTGCCAGCAGCTTAGGGGTAGGGAGCTCCTACGAGCAGTACTTC; cdr3_aa: CASSLGVGSSYEQYF
v_call: TRBV19; clone_size: .; j_call: TRBJ1-3; d_call: .; cdr3_nt: TGTGCCAGTAAAAGGAAGGGGTCTGGAAACACCATATATTTT; cdr3_aa: CASKRKGSGNTIYF
v_call: TRBV29-1; clone_size: once; j_call: TRBJ2-2; d_call: TRBD2; cdr3_nt: TGCAGCGTGGCGATCTTACTAGCGGACTCCACCGGGGAGCTGTTTTTT; cdr3_aa: CSVAILLADSTGELFF
v_call: TRBV10-3; clone_size: .; j_call: TRBJ2-3; d_call: .; cdr3_nt: TGTGCCATCAGTGGTGACCTAATCGGGGGAACAGATACGCAGTATTTT; cdr3_aa: CAISGDLIGGTDTQYF
v_call: TRBV6-5; clone_size: .; j_call: TRBJ1-2; d_call: .; cdr3_nt: TGTGCCAGCGCCATTTCGAGTTATTATGGCTACACCTTC; cdr3_aa: CASAISSYYGYTF
v_call: TRBV27; clone_size: .; j_call: TRBJ1-5; d_call: .; cdr3_nt: TGTGCCAGCAGTGCCACCCTCTGCAGGGGCTGTAATCAGCCCCAGCATTTT; cdr3_aa: CASSATLCRGCNQPQHF
v_call: TRBV19; clone_size: .; j_call: TRBJ1-2; d_call: TRBD1; cdr3_nt: TGTGCCAGTAGTAACCCCCGGACAGGTCCTAACTATGGCTACACCTTC; cdr3_aa: CASSNPRTGPNYGYTF
v_call: TRBV27; clone_size: .; j_call: TRBJ2-5; d_call: TRBD2; cdr3_nt: TGTGCCACCACATCCCGGGGGGGCCCCGGGACCCAGTACTTC; cdr3_aa: CATTSRGGPGTQYF
v_call: TRBV11-2; clone_size: .; j_call: TRBJ1-3; d_call: .; cdr3_nt: TGTGCCAGCAGCGCGTTACGCACTTCTGGAAACACCATATATTTT; cdr3_aa: CASSALRTSGNTIYF
v_call: TRBV6-5; clone_size: .; j_call: TRBJ1-1; d_call: .; cdr3_nt: TGTGCCAGCAGTTACTCCTCTCCGAGCACTGAAGCTTTCTTT; cdr3_aa: CASSYSSPSTEAFF
v_call: TRBV27; clone_size: .; j_call: TRBJ2-7; d_call: .; cdr3_nt: TGTGCCAGCGGCTTACTACGGGGATTAATCTACGAGCAGTACTTC; cdr3_aa: CASGLLRGLIYEQYF
v_call: TRBV5-4; clone_size: .; j_call: TRBJ2-7; d_call: .; cdr3_nt: TGTGCCAGCAGCCGACGGAGCTCCTACGAGCAGTACTTC; cdr3_aa: CASSRRSSYEQYF
v_call: TRBV10-1; clone_size: .; j_call: TRBJ1-5; d_call: TRBD1; cdr3_nt: TGCGCCAGCACCCCCCCCGGGACAGGGGGTCAGCCCCAGCATTTT; cdr3_aa: CASTPPGTGGQPQHF
v_call: TRBV19; clone_size: .; j_call: TRBJ1-1; d_call: .; cdr3_nt: TGTGCCAGTAGTGTATACGGGACAATCAACACTGAAGCTTTCTTT; cdr3_aa: CASSVYGTINTEAFF
v_call: TRBV9; clone_size: .; j_call: TRBJ1-6; d_call: .; cdr3_nt: TGTGCCAGCAGCGTAGAGCTGTATTCACCCCTCCACTTT; cdr3_aa: CASSVELYSPLHF
v_call: TRBV10-3; clone_size: .; j_call: TRBJ1-4; d_call: .; cdr3_nt: TGTGCCATAAGAGGGGGAATGGCAACTAATGAAAAACTGTTTTTT; cdr3_aa: CAIRGGMATNEKLFF
v_call: TRBV7-9; clone_size: .; j_call: TRBJ1-2; d_call: .; cdr3_nt: TGTGCCAGCAGTTGGACTGCAGGGGACTATGGCTACACCTTC; cdr3_aa: CASSWTAGDYGYTF
v_call: TRBV18; clone_size: .; j_call: TRBJ1-2; d_call: .; cdr3_nt: TGTGCCACCCCCTCTACGGGGAGCTATGGCTACACCTTC; cdr3_aa: CATPSTGSYGYTF
v_call: TRBV27; clone_size: .; j_call: TRBJ1-2; d_call: TRBD1; cdr3_nt: TGTGCCAGCAGCAGAGGGGGCGTGTATGGCTACACCTTC; cdr3_aa: CASSRGGVYGYTF
v_call: TRBV2; clone_size: .; j_call: TRBJ1-2; d_call: TRBD1; cdr3_nt: TGTGCCAGCAACCGGGACAGCTCCTATGGCTACACCTTC; cdr3_aa: CASNRDSSYGYTF
v_call: TRBV5-4; clone_size: .; j_call: TRBJ1-2; d_call: TRBD1; cdr3_nt: TGTGCCAGCAGCTCTTCCCAGGGGGCGGAGAATTATGGCTACACCTTC; cdr3_aa: CASSSSQGAENYGYTF